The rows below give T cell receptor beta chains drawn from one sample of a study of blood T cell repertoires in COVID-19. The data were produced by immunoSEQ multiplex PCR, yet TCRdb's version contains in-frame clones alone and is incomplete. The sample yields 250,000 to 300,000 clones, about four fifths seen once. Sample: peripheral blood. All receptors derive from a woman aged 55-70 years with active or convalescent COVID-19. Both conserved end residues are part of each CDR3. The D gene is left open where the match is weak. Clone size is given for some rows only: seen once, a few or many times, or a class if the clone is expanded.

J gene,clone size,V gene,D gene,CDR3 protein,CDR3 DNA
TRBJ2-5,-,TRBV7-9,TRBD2,CASSRLDWTRFQETQYF,TGTGCCAGCAGCCGACTGGACTGGACTAGGTTCCAAGAGACCCAGTACTTC
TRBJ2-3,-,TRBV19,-,CASSIGGPSTDTQYF,TGTGCCAGTAGTATAGGGGGCCCTAGCACAGATACGCAGTATTTT
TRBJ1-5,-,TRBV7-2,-,CASSWGPSNQPQHF,TGTGCCAGCAGCTGGGGGCCTAGCAATCAGCCCCAGCATTTT
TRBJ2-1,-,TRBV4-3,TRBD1,CASSQLSTGGNGEQFF,TGCGCCAGCAGCCAACTCTCGACAGGGGGGAATGGTGAGCAGTTCTTC
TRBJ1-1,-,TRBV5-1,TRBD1,CASSPRPGTATEAFF,TGCGCCAGCAGCCCCCGGCCCGGGACAGCTACTGAAGCTTTCTTT
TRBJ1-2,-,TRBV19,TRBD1,CASNQLGGDYGYTF,TGTGCCAGTAACCAATTAGGGGGCGACTATGGCTACACCTTC
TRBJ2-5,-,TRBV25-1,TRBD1,CASSAAGTGFQETQYF,TGTGCCAGCAGTGCCGCGGGGACAGGTTTCCAAGAGACCCAGTACTTC
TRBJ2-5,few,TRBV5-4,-,CASRVEGGGETQYF,TGTGCCAGCAGGGTGGAGGGAGGTGGAGAGACCCAGTACTTC
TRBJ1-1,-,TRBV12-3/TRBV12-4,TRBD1,CASSLGQGPEAFF,TGTGCCAGCAGTTTAGGACAGGGACCTGAAGCTTTCTTT
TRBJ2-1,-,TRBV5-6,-,CASSLSPYNEQFF,TGTGCCAGCAGCTTGAGCCCTTACAATGAGCAGTTCTTC
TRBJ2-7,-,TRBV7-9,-,CASSADPLVPEQYF,TGTGCCAGCAGCGCCGACCCCCTAGTACCCGAGCAGTACTTC
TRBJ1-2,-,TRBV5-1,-,CASSKDTQRPGYGYTF,TGCGCCAGCAGCAAGGACACACAGCGACCCGGCTATGGCTACACCTTC
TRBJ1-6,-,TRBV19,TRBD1,CASSIDRGQGNSPLHF,TGTGCCAGTAGTATAGATCGAGGACAGGGAAATTCACCCCTCCACTTT
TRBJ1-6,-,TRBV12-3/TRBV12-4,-,CASTNTLGSPLHF,TGTGCCAGCACCAACACCCTAGGCTCACCCCTCCACTTT
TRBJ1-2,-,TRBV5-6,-,CASFKGGWESDYGYTF,TGTGCCAGCTTCAAGGGAGGTTGGGAGAGTGACTATGGCTACACCTTC
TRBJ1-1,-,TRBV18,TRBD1,CASSPGTEDGGTEAFF,TGTGCCAGCTCACCAGGGACAGAGGACGGGGGCACTGAAGCTTTCTTT
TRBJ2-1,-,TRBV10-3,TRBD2,CAISKNPLAGAYNEQFF,TGTGCCATCAGCAAAAACCCACTAGCGGGGGCCTACAATGAGCAGTTCTTC
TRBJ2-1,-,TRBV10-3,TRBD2,CAIGSTSGGARNNEQFF,TGTGCCATCGGGAGTACTAGCGGGGGGGCCCGAAACAATGAGCAGTTCTTC
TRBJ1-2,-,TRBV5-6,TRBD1,CASSWTTGANGYTF,TGTGCCAGCAGCTGGACTACAGGGGCCAATGGCTACACCTTC